The 10 T cell receptor beta chains presented below share a single source sample, sequenced in a study of blood T cell repertoires in COVID-19. Sequenced by immunoSEQ multiplex PCR; TCRdb stores in-frame clones only, minus some. The sample lists 150,000 or so clones; 65% to 85% were seen once. Sequenced: peripheral blood. All receptors derive from a woman aged 60-75 years with acute or convalescent COVID-19.

This clone showed up just once. This sequence joins TRBV5-5 and TRBJ2-7, with D possibly being TRBD1 (5 bases). V was pared by 0 bases and J by 9 bases, with 19 bases between. This CDR3 has 15 amino acids. From germline, CDR1 is SGHKS and CDR2 YYEKEE (reference sequence). This CDR3 is CASSLDVTAVRAQYF. CDR3 coding DNA: TGTGCCAGCAGCTTGGACGTGACAGCAGTACGGGCGCAGTACTTC.

The rearrangement uses TRBV7-2 and TRBJ2-2, with 10 positions matching TRBD1. This CDR3 has 16 amino acids. V dropped 4 bases and J dropped 4; count of bases not matched to a gene: 6. CDR1 and CDR2 from the germline V gene are SGHTA and FQGNSA. The CDR3 DNA reads as TGTGCCAGCAGCTGGGACAGGGGTTTTGTCACCGGGGAGCTGTTTTTT. Translated: CASSWDRGFVTGELFF.

The V call is TRBV11-3, the J call TRBJ2-2; 8 positions match TRBD1. The CDR3 loop spans 19 amino acids. Germline assignment: CDR1 SGHNT and CDR2 YENEEA. With V trimmed by 0 bases and J by 0 bases, 9 bases remained unmatched. The CDR3: CASSLDRRTGLANTGELFF. CDR3 coding DNA: TGTGCCAGCAGCTTAGATCGAAGGACAGGGTTGGCGAACACCGGGGAGCTGTTTTTT.

The rearrangement joins TRBV6-5 to TRBJ1-4; 9 nucleotides line up with TRBD1. Germline V gene lookup returns CDR1 MNHEY and CDR2 SVGAGI. This CDR3 has 16 amino acids. Trimming cost V 4 bases and J 7 bases; bases outside gene matches: 10. The CDR3 DNA reads as TGTGCCAGCAGTTCCCTCGGACAGGGGCAGAGTGAAAAACTGTTTTTT. Translated: CASSSLGQGQSEKLFF.

This clone was seen once. Other DNA sequences in the same sample also yield this CDR3. The chain employs TRBV20-1 and TRBJ2-7; tentative D call: TRBD1 (6 bases). Trimming took off 5 bases at V and 4 bases at J, with 9 bases between the two ends. The germline CDR1 and CDR2 sequences are DFQATT and SNEGSKA (reference sequence). The CDR3 has 11 residues. The CDR3 DNA reads TGCAGTGCTTTGGACAGTTACGAGCAGTACTTC. Amino acid sequence: CSALDSYEQYF.

The chain is built from TRBV27 and TRBJ2-3, with 9 bases aligning to TRBD2. In germline, CDR1 is MNHEY, CDR2 SMNVEV (reference sequence). V shed 3 bases and J 1 base; nucleotides not matched to a gene: 2. The CDR3 is made up of 15 amino acids. This chain's CDR3 is CASSFPSGGTDTQYF. CDR3 nucleotide sequence: TGTGCCAGCAGTTTTCCTAGCGGGGGCACAGATACGCAGTATTTT.

J is TRBJ1-3 and V is TRBV6-5; D is uncertain. V gave up 6 bases and J gave up 4 bases, with 16 bases separating them. Germline-derived CDR1 and CDR2 are MNHEY and SVGAGI. CDR3 length: 15 residues. The CDR3, as DNA: TGTGCCAGCAGCCCCAAGGCCCGGGTAGGAAACACCATATATTTT. Its translation is CASSPKARVGNTIYF.

The CDR3 nucleotides are TGTGCCAGCAGGGGACAGGGGGTCTACGAGCAGTACTTC. This encodes CASRGQGVYEQYF. The chain carries TRBV12-3 or TRBV12-4 and TRBJ2-7; 11 positions match TRBD1. Trimming at V came to 6 bases and at J to 3 bases, leaving 1 base not matched to a gene. The CDR3 is 13 residues long.

The sample holds one count of this clone. The V and J genes are TRBV5-4 and TRBJ2-2; 7 nucleotides align to TRBD2. The ends lost 4 bases at V and 1 base at J; junction bases unmatched: 7. Per germline, CDR1 SGHNT and CDR2 YYREEE (reference sequence). The CDR3 length is 16 residues. The CDR3 nucleotides read TGTGCCAGCAGCCCGGTGGGGGGGGAGAACACCGGGGAGCTGTTTTTT. Its translation is CASSPVGGENTGELFF. Based on the CDR3 plus reference TRBV5-4 and TRBJ2-2, the full variable domain is ETGVTQSPTHLIKTRGQQVTLRCSSQSGHNTVSWYQQALGQGPQFIFQYYREEENGRGNFPPRFSGLQFPNYSSELNVNALELDDSALYLCASSPVGGENTGELFFGEGSRLTVL.

The rearrangement uses TRBV9 and TRBJ2-7, with D possibly being TRBD1 (5 bases). Germline CDR1 and CDR2: SGDLS and YYNGEE. This CDR3 spans 15 amino acids. Trimming left V 2 bases short and J 2 bases short, with 14 bases between. CDR3 nucleotide sequence: TGTGCCAGCAGCGTCCTTCCCGGACACACCTACGAGCAGTACTTC. This encodes CASSVLPGHTYEQYF.